The rows below give T cell receptor beta chains drawn from one sample of a study of cytomegalovirus exposure and HLA in healthy donors. This table comes from immunoSEQ multiplex PCR, and its TCRdb copy is limited to in-frame clones, with some not included. This sample has approximately 240,000 clones, with approximately 90% found just once. Sequenced sample: PBMCs. Receptors were obtained from a woman aged 18 to 35 in good health and CMV-seronegative. Each CDR3 is given with its conserved first and last residue. Expanded clones are given a class, and other clones once, few, many or no size at all.

abundance	v_gene	j_gene	CDR3aa
.	TRBV29-1	TRBJ2-1	CSVGAIGLDRVGYNEQFF
.	TRBV5-1	TRBJ1-5	CASSETGDFNQPQHF
.	TRBV19	TRBJ2-1	CASSWGLSNEQFF
.	TRBV7-6	TRBJ1-5	CASSSGGGLVEPQHF
.	TRBV5-1	TRBJ1-2	CASSSGGYGYTF
.	TRBV5-1	TRBJ2-1	CASSLAGGSFAEEQFF
.	TRBV21-1	TRBJ1-2	CASSKGSCRVEYGYTF
.	TRBV9	TRBJ1-6	CASSVNTLANSPLHF
.	TRBV15	TRBJ2-5	CATSTGLAGVRETQYF
few	TRBV30	TRBJ1-5	CAWRGQGAQPQHF
.	TRBV29-1	TRBJ1-2	CSVVLGGGDYGYTF
.	TRBV5-1	TRBJ1-6	CASSPGTGENSPLHF
.	TRBV2	TRBJ2-7	CASSEVTSGGLEYF
.	TRBV11-2	TRBJ1-1	CASSPPQGRVGAFF
.	TRBV5-1	TRBJ1-4	CASSLYSNLHRTNEKLFF
once	TRBV5-1	TRBJ1-1	CASSLGTGRLNTEAFF
.	TRBV6-1	TRBJ1-1	CASSDRDITEAFF
.	TRBV4-2	TRBJ2-4	CASSQDWLAKNIQYF
.	TRBV9	TRBJ2-1	CASSVVVGGPYNEQFF
.	TRBV5-6	TRBJ2-2	CASSISGGELFF
.	TRBV2	TRBJ2-3	CASSETRKIDTQYF
.	TRBV5-1	TRBJ1-2	CASRSGQGPGGYTF
once	TRBV27	TRBJ2-1	CASSLLDSREQFF
.	TRBV11-2	TRBJ2-1	CASSLVASGSSGEQFF
few	TRBV29-1	TRBJ1-2	CSVTGGKDGYTF
.	TRBV5-4	TRBJ1-2	CASSLVGQGSNYGYTF
.	TRBV10-2	TRBJ2-5	CASSRLAGEQETQYF
.	TRBV5-1	TRBJ1-2	CASSRGQAVDGYTF
.	TRBV30	TRBJ2-4	CACRPGRRGLAKNIQYF
.	TRBV30	TRBJ2-3	CAWRGGRTDTQYF
.	TRBV5-1	TRBJ2-7	CASKASGTYEQYF